Listed here is a single TCR beta chain. This specimen comes from a study of blood T cell repertoires in COVID-19. Study summary: Samples came from the United States, Italy and Spain, spanning acute and convalescent COVID-19. PBMCs, B-cell-depleted T cells, or T cells provided the cDNA or gDNA that made up the material.

Germline V gene data show CDR1 as LGHDT and CDR2 as YNNKEL (reference sequence). The CDR3 loop spans 15 amino acids. V dropped 1 base and J dropped 4; count of bases not matched to a gene: 4. Authors' processing steps: Reference gene primer amplification in the assay estimated nucleated cell counts. Here immunoSEQ multiplex PCR was the method, and the copy in TCRdb shows in-frame clones only, minus some. The D gene and trimming were derived from the DNA, and the V and J assignments and clone size from that table. Altogether fewer than 300,000 clones are present, approximately 84% being singletons, with the ten largest covering around 15%.

This clonotype was sampled from a man between 18 and 35 years old who had recovered from COVID-19. The sample consisted of PBMCs or T cells enriched from blood (not recorded which). The V call is TRBV3-1 (or the pseudogene TRBV3-2), the J call TRBJ2-7; 10 positions match TRBD2. In DNA form, the CDR3 reads TGTGCCAGCAGCCAAGTGGCGGGACTAGCGTACGAGCAGTACTTC. This translates into CASSQVAGLAYEQYF.